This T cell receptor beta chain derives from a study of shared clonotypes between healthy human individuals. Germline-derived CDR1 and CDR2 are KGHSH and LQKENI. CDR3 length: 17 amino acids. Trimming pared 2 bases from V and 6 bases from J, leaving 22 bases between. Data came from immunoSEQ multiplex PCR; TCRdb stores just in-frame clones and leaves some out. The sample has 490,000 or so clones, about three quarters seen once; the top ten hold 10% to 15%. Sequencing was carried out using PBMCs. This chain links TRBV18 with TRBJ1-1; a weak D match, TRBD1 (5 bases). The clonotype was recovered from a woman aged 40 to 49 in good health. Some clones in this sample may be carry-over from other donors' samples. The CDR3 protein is CASSPNRDSSGSAEAFF. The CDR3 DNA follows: TGTGCCAGCTCACCAAACCGCGACTCCTCAGGGTCGGCTGAAGCTTTCTTT.